The sequence of this TCR beta chain was determined in a study of shared clonotypes between healthy human individuals. A split of CD4+ cells into CD45RA+ naive and CD45RA-negative memory subsets was performed. This CDR3 has 15 residues. In germline, CDR1 is SGHDN, CDR2 FVKESK. V lost 6 bases to trimming and J lost 4 bases; unmatched junction nucleotides: 10. Sequencing used immunoSEQ multiplex PCR; TCRdb keeps in-frame clones, though not all of them. Of under 750,000 clones in the sample, approximately 72% were seen once. The sample was memory CD4+ T cells sorted from blood. Subset meaning: CD45RA-negative fraction. The chain carries TRBV14 and TRBJ2-7, with 9 bases lining up with TRBD1. This clonotype originated in a woman in her twenties or thirties in good health. CDR3 bases: TGTGCCAGCAGTCGAAGCAAAGGACAGGGGTACGAGCAGTACTTC. Residues: CASSRSKGQGYEQYF.